This T cell receptor (beta chain) emerged from a study of cytomegalovirus exposure and HLA in healthy donors. The study, taken as a whole, reports: The study found most TCR sequences rare, yet found some public TCRs in many donors. An observed cluster of highly shared sequence variants was recorded as a likely sequencing artifact.

Each donor was healthy, and each was a bone marrow donor. This CDR3 has 13 residues. Germline V gene sequence: CDR1 SQVTM, CDR2 ANQGSEA. V was trimmed by 4 bases and J by 0 bases, leaving 7 bases between them. A multiplex PCR was run with 60 Vbeta primers and 13 Jbeta primers. Clones were read by immunoSEQ multiplex PCR, and TCRdb kept only the in-frame ones, dropping some. This sample carries about 150,000 clones, about 68% of them seen once, and the ten largest clones take over 1.3%. At least ten counts were recorded for this clone. Its target is unknown. The origin of this receptor is a man younger than 35 in good health and CMV-seronegative. The J gene is TRBJ1-3, the V gene TRBV29-1, with D uncertain. The sample comprised PBMCs. This CDR3 reads CSVVAISGNTIYF. The CDR3 DNA reads TGCAGCGTTGTGGCAATCTCTGGAAACACCATATATTTT.